The T cell receptor (beta chain) under discussion was sequenced for a study of blood T cell repertoires in COVID-19. Some clones are missing from TCRdb's copy, which holds only in-frame ones; the method was immunoSEQ multiplex PCR. Among 55,000 to 75,000 clones, about nine tenths were seen once, and the ten largest hold 3.2%. CDR3 length: 13 residues. The germline V gene encodes CDR1 SEHNR and CDR2 FQNEAQ (reference sequence). With V trimmed by 5 bases and J by 12 bases, 10 bases remained unmatched. The chain links TRBV7-9 to TRBJ2-1, with 7 bases lining up with TRBD2. The clonotype was recovered from a man in his forties or fifties with active COVID-19. The material sequenced was peripheral blood. CDR3 DNA sequence: TGTGCCAGCAGCCCCTCCCTCGCGGGAGCGCAGTTCTTC. This encodes CASSPSLAGAQFF.